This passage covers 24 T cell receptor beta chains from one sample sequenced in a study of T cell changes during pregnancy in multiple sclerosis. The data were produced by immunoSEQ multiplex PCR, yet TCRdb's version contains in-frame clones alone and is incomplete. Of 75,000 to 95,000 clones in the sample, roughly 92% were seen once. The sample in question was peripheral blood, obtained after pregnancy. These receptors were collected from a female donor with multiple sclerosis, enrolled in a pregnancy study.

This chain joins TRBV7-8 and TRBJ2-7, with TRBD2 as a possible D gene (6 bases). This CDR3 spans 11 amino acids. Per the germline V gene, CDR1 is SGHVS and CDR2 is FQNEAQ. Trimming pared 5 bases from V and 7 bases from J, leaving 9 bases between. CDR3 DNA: TGTGCCAGCAGCAACCGGGGGGAGCAGTACTTC. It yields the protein CASSNRGEQYF.

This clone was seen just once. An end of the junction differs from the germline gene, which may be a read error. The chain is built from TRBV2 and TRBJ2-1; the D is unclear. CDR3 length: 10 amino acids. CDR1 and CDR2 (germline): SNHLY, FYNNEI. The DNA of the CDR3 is TGTGCCAGTAGTGATAGCGAGCAGTTCTTC. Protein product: CASSDSEQFF.

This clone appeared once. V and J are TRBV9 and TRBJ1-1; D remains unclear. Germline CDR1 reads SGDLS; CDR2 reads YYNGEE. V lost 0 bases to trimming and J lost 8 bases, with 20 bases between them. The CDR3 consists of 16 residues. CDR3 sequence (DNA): TGTGCCAGCAGCGTAGGGGAGAGGGCTGGAACAGTCGAAGCTTTCTTT. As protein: CASSVGERAGTVEAFF.

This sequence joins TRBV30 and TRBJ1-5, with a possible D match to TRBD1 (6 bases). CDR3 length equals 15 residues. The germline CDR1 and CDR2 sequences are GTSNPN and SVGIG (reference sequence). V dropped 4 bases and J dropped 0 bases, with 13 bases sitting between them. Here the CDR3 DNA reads TGTGCCTGGAACTCAGGGGCTTATAGCAATCAGCCCCAGCATTTT. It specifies CAWNSGAYSNQPQHF.

CDR3 region: CASSQVSGAETQYF. The CDR3 nucleotides read TGCGCCAGCAGCCAGGTTAGCGGGGCGGAGACCCAGTACTTC. The chain joins TRBV4-3 to TRBJ2-5; 8 bases fit TRBD2. Germline values: CDR1 LGHNA, CDR2 YSLEER. The CDR3 is 14 amino acids. Trimming took 3 bases from V and 5 from J; bases not matched to a gene: 5.

CDR3 bases: TGTGCTAGTGGTTTGGTACTCGGGTGGCCCCAGCATTTT. This gives the protein CASGLVLGWPQHF. The rearrangement joins TRBV12-5 to TRBJ1-5; D uncertain. With 0 bases removed from V and 9 bases from J, the gap between germline ends came to 9 bases. The CDR3 is made up of 13 amino acids. Germline CDR1 LGHNT, CDR2 FRNRAP.

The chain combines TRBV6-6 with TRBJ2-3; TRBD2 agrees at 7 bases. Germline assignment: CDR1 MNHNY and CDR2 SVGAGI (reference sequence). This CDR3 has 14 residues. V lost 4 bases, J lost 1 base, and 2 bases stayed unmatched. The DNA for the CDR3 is TGTGCCAGCAGTTCTGGGGGGGGCACAGATACGCAGTATTTT. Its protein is CASSSGGGTDTQYF.

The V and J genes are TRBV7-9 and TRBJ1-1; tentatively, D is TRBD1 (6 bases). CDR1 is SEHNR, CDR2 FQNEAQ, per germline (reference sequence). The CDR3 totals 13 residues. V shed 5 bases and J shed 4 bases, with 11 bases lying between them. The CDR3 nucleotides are TGTGCCAGCAGCCGGGAGGGGGGCACTGAAGCTTTCTTT. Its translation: CASSREGGTEAFF.

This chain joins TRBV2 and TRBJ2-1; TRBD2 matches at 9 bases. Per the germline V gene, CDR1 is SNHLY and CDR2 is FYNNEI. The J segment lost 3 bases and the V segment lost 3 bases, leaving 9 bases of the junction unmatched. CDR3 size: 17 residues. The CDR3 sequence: CASSDGIGLAIYNEQFF. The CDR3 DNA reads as TGTGCCAGCAGTGATGGTATTGGACTAGCGATCTACAATGAGCAGTTCTTC.

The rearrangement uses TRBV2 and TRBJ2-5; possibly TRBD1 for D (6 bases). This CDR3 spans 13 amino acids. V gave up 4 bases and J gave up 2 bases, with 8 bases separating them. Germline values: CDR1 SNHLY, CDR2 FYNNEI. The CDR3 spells CASSGTDQETQYF. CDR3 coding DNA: TGTGCCAGCAGTGGGACAGATCAAGAGACCCAGTACTTC.

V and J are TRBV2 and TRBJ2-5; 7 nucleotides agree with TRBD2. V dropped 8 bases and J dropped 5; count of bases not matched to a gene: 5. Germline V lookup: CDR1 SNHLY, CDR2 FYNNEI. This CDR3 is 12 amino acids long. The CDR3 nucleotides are TGTGCCAGCGGGGGGAGGGTGGAGACCCAGTACTTC. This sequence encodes CASGGRVETQYF. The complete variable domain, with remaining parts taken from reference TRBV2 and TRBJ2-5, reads EPEVTQTPSHQVTQMGQEVILRCVPISNHLYFYWYRQILGQKVEFLVSFYNNEISEKSEIFDDQFSVERPDGSNFTLKIRSTKLEDSAMYFCASGGRVETQYFGPGTRLLVL.

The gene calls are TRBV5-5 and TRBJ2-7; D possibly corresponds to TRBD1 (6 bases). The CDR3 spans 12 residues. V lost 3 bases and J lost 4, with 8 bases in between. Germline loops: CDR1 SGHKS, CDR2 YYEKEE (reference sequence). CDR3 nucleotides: TGTGCCAGCAGCTCTCAGGGGTACGAGCAGTACTTC. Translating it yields CASSSQGYEQYF.

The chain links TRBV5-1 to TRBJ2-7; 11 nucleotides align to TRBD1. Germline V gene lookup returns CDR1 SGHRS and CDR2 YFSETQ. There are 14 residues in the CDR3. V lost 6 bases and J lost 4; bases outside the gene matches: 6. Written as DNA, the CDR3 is TGCGCCAGCAACTCCGGGACAGGGGGATACGAGCAGTACTTC. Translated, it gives CASNSGTGGYEQYF.

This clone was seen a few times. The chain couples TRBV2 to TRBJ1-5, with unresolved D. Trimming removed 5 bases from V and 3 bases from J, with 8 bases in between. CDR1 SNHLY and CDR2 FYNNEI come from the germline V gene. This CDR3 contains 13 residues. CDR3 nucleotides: TGTGCCAGCAGTAGCGAATCCAATCAGCCCCAGCATTTT. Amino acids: CASSSESNQPQHF. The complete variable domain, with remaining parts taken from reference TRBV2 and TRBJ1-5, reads EPEVTQTPSHQVTQMGQEVILRCVPISNHLYFYWYRQILGQKVEFLVSFYNNEISEKSEIFDDQFSVERPDGSNFTLKIRSTKLEDSAMYFCASSSESNQPQHFGDGTRLSIL.

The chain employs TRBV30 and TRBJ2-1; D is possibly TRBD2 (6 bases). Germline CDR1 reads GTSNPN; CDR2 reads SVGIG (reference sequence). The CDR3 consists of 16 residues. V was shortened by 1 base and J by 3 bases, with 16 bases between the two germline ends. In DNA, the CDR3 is TGTGCCTGGAGTGAACTAGCCCCCTTTTACTACAATGAGCAGTTCTTC. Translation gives CAWSELAPFYYNEQFF.

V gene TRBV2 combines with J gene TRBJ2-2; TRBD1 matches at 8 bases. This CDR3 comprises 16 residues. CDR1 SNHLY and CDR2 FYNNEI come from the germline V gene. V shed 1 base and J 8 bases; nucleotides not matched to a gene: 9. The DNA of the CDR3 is TGTGCCAGCAGTGAAGGGACTCGTCGACAGGGGGGGGAGCTGTTTTTT. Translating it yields CASSEGTRRQGGELFF. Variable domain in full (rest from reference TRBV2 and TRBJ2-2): EPEVTQTPSHQVTQMGQEVILRCVPISNHLYFYWYRQILGQKVEFLVSFYNNEISEKSEIFDDQFSVERPDGSNFTLKIRSTKLEDSAMYFCASSEGTRRQGGELFFGEGSRLTVL.

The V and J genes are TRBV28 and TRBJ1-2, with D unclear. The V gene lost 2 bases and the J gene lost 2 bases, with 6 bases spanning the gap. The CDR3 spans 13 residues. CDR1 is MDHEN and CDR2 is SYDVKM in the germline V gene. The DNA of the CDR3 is TGTGCCAGCAGTTTACTACAGAACTATGGCTACACCTTC. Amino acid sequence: CASSLLQNYGYTF.

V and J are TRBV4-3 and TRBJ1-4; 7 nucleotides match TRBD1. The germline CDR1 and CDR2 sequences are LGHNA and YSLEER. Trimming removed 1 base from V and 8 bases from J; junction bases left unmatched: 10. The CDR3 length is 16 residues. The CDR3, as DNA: TGCGCCAGCAGCCAAGGTTGGCGACAGGGCGAAGAAAAACTGTTTTTT. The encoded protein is CASSQGWRQGEEKLFF.

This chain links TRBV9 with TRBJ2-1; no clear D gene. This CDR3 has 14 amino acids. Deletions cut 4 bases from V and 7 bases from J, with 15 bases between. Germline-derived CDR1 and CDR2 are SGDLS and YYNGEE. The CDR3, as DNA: TGTGCCAGCAGCTCCGGAGTAATTGAGAATGAGCAGTTCTTC. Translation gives CASSSGVIENEQFF.

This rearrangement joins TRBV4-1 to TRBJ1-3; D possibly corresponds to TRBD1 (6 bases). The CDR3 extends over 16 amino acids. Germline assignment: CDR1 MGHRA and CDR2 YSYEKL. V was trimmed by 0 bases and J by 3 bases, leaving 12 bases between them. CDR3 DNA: TGCGCCAGCAGCCAAGAAATCAGGGGAATTGGAAACACCATATATTTT. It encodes CASSQEIRGIGNTIYF.

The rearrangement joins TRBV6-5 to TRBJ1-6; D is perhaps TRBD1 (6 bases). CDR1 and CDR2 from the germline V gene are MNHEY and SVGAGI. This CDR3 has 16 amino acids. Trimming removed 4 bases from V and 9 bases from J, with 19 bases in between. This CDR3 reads CASSSQGERLGSPLHF. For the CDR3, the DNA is TGTGCCAGCAGTTCACAGGGAGAGAGATTAGGTTCACCCCTCCACTTT.

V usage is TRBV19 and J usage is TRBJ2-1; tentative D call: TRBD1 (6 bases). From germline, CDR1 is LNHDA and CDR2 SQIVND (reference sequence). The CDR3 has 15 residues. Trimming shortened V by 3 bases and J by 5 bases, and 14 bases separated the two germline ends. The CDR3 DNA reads TGTGCCAGTAGTATTGGGCAGGGGCCCCACAATGAGCAGTTCTTC. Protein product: CASSIGQGPHNEQFF.

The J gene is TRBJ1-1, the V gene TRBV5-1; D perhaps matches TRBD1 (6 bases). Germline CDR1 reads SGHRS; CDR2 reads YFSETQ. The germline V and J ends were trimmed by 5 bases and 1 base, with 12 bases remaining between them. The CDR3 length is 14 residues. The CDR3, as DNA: TGCGCCAGCAGACTGGACAGTTCGAACACTGAAGCTTTCTTT. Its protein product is CASRLDSSNTEAFF.

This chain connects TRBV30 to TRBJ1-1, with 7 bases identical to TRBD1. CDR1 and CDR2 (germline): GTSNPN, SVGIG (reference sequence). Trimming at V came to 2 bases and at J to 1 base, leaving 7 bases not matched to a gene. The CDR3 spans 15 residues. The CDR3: CAWSPKTGPNTEAFF. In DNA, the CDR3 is TGTGCCTGGAGTCCGAAGACAGGGCCGAACACTGAAGCTTTCTTT.